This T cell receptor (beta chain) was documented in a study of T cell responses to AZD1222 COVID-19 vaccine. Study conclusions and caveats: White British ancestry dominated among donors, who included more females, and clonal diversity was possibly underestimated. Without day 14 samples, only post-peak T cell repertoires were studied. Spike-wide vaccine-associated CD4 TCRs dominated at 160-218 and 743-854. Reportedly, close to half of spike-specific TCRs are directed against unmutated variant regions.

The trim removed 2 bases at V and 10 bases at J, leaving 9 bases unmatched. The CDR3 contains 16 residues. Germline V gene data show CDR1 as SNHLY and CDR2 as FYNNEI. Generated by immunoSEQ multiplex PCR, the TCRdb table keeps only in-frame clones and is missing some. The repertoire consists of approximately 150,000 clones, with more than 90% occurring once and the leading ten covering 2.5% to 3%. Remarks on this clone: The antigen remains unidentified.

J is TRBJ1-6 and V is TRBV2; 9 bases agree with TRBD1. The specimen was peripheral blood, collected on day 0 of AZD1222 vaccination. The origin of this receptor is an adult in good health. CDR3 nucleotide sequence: TGTGCCAGCAGTGAAATAGGACAGGGGCAGGGGTCACCCCTCCACTTT. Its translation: CASSEIGQGQGSPLHF.